The clone carrying this TCR beta chain was seen at least ten times. What it binds is unknown. The library was designed around alpha chains, so this beta chain is a stray read whose abundance carries little weight. Between the trimmed V and J ends, which lost 6 bases and 6 bases, there was a span of 14 bases. Germline CDR1 reads MDHEN; CDR2 reads SYDVKM. The length of the CDR3 is 14 residues. These data belong to a study of spatial heterogeneity in lung cancer. Whole-study results and caveats: Expanded alpha and beta TCR counts within tumors tracked tumor mutation counts.

The time point denotes: sample taken at primary tumor resection. Each CDR3 protein gets one entry after TCRdb re-called the 5' RACE reads with MiXCR. The sample includes around 18,000 distinct CDR3 sequences, roughly 5% seen only once; the top ten take about a tenth. The origin of this receptor is a female donor with early-stage non-small cell lung cancer. The source was lung tumor tissue, collected at surgery. The chain carries TRBV28 and TRBJ2-2; tentatively, D is TRBD2 (5 bases). CDR3 coding DNA: TGTGCCAGCAGGAGGACTCGTTCCTCCGGGGAGCTGTTTTTT. Its protein is CASRRTRSSGELFF. Filled out from reference TRBV28 and TRBJ2-2, the complete variable domain reads DVKVTQSSRYLVKRTGEKVFLECVQDMDHENMFWYRQDPGLGLRLIYFSYDVKMKEKGDIPEGYSVSREKKERFSLILESASTNQTSMYLCASRRTRSSGELFFGEGSRLTVL.